These T cell receptor beta chains were read from a single sample in a study of beta chain features in type 1 diabetes. TCRdb's table, derived via immunoSEQ multiplex PCR, lists solely in-frame clones and lacks some. There are over 40,000 clones in the sample; about 66% occur only once, and approximately 2.3% lies in the top ten. The sequencing input was Tregs from blood. Every receptor here comes from a woman between 18 and 29 years old with type 1 diabetes. Each CDR3 is given with its conserved first and last residue. The D gene is left open where the match is weak. Expanded clones get a size class; other rows say once, few or many, or leave the size out.

J gene,V gene,D gene,clone size,CDR3 protein,CDR3 DNA
TRBJ1-1,TRBV18,NA,few,CASSPPQGQNTEAFF,TGTGCCAGCTCACCACCCCAGGGGCAAAACACTGAAGCTTTCTTT
TRBJ2-1,TRBV9,NA,few,CASSVGRLGEQFF,TGTGCCAGCAGCGTAGGTCGGCTAGGCGAGCAGTTCTTC
TRBJ2-7,TRBV28,NA,NA,CASSPGGSYEQYF,TGTGCCAGCAGTCCAGGGGGGAGCTACGAGCAGTACTTC
TRBJ2-7,TRBV29-1,TRBD2,NA,CSVEGLAGGNKLYEQYF,TGCAGCGTTGAAGGACTAGCGGGGGGCAATAAGCTATACGAGCAGTACTTC
TRBJ1-2,TRBV4-1,NA,NA,CASSQDSIYGYTF,TGCGCCAGCAGCCAAGATTCTATTTATGGCTACACCTTC
TRBJ2-2,TRBV18,TRBD2,few,CASSSSGMNTGELFF,TGTGCCAGCTCATCAAGCGGGATGAACACCGGGGAGCTGTTTTTT
TRBJ2-5,TRBV9,TRBD2,NA,CASSPTSVQETQYF,TGTGCCAGCAGCCCCACTAGCGTGCAAGAGACCCAGTACTTC
TRBJ2-1,TRBV7-3,TRBD2,NA,CASSTAGVGHNEQFF,TGTGCCAGCAGCACAGCGGGAGTCGGGCACAATGAGCAGTTCTTC
TRBJ1-5,TRBV7-9,NA,NA,CASSLGTAWDQPQHF,TGTGCCAGCAGCTTAGGGACAGCCTGGGATCAGCCCCAGCATTTT
TRBJ2-1,TRBV7-3,NA,NA,CASSLGSGNYNEQFF,TGTGCCAGCAGCTTAGGATCAGGCAACTACAATGAGCAGTTCTTC
TRBJ2-5,TRBV10-3,NA,NA,CAISELETQYF,TGTGCCATCAGTGAGCTCGAGACCCAGTACTTC
TRBJ2-1,TRBV18,NA,few,CASSPFLKGIRNEQFF,TGTGCCAGCTCACCTTTTTTGAAGGGGATTAGGAATGAGCAGTTCTTC
TRBJ2-7,TRBV10-3,NA,NA,CAISVGTSTYEQYF,TGTGCCATCAGTGTGGGCACCAGCACCTACGAGCAGTACTTC
TRBJ2-5,TRBV7-2,TRBD2,once,CASSFRGGGPQETQYF,TGTGCCAGCAGCTTTAGGGGCGGGGGGCCCCAAGAGACCCAGTACTTC
TRBJ1-4,TRBV14,TRBD1,few,CASSRGDRSTNEKLFF,TGTGCCAGCAGCCGGGGGGACAGGTCAACTAATGAAAAACTGTTTTTT
TRBJ1-5,TRBV30,TRBD1,NA,CAWTGGGGQPQHF,TGTGCCTGGACAGGGGGCGGTGGACAGCCCCAGCATTTT
TRBJ2-6,TRBV7-9,NA,NA,CASSRASSGANVLTF,TGTGCCAGCAGTCGAGCGAGCTCTGGGGCCAACGTCCTGACTTTC
TRBJ2-2,TRBV14,NA,NA,CASSQVTYTGELFF,TGTGCCAGCAGCCAAGTCACATACACCGGGGAGCTGTTTTTT
TRBJ1-4,TRBV29-1,NA,NA,CSVFATNEKLFF,TGCAGCGTTTTCGCAACTAATGAAAAACTGTTTTTT
TRBJ2-1,TRBV20-1,TRBD2,NA,CSARSGGEQFF,TGCAGTGCTAGATCGGGGGGTGAGCAGTTCTTC
TRBJ2-7,TRBV27,NA,NA,CASSLKGDLGEQYF,TGTGCCAGCAGTTTAAAGGGGGATCTAGGCGAGCAGTACTTC
TRBJ2-3,TRBV7-9,NA,NA,CASSGGTVFRDTQYF,TGTGCCAGCAGCGGCGGGACGGTGTTTAGAGATACGCAGTATTTT
TRBJ1-1,TRBV19,TRBD1,NA,CASSIPYRGTEAFF,TGTGCCAGTAGTATCCCTTACAGGGGTACTGAAGCTTTCTTT
TRBJ2-7,TRBV28,NA,NA,CASNTAGGLYEQYF,TGTGCCAGCAACACAGCAGGGGGGCTCTACGAGCAGTACTTC
TRBJ1-6,TRBV7-9,NA,NA,CASSEQTGSLHF,TGTGCCAGCAGCGAACAAACAGGATCCCTCCACTTT
TRBJ2-7,TRBV7-2,NA,NA,CASSSQEARGYEQYF,TGTGCCAGCAGCTCACAAGAGGCTAGGGGCTACGAGCAGTACTTC
TRBJ1-5,TRBV7-2,NA,NA,CASSLGYRQPQHF,TGTGCCAGCAGCTTAGGGTACCGGCAGCCCCAGCATTTT
TRBJ1-4,TRBV5-6,TRBD1,NA,CASSLSGTGKEKLFF,TGTGCCAGCAGCTTGTCCGGGACAGGGAAAGAAAAACTGTTTTTT
TRBJ2-1,TRBV4-3,NA,NA,CASSQELWGGRNEQFF,TGCGCCAGCAGCCAAGAATTGTGGGGGGGCCGGAATGAGCAGTTCTTC
TRBJ2-6,TRBV19,NA,NA,CASSIQESGANVLTF,TGTGCCAGTAGTATCCAGGAATCCGGGGCCAACGTCCTGACTTTC
TRBJ1-2,TRBV7-2,TRBD1,NA,CASSLGQGTHLSYGYTF,TGTGCCAGCAGCTTAGGACAGGGGACACACTTAAGCTATGGCTACACCTTC
TRBJ2-1,TRBV4-3,TRBD2,NA,CASSQPSGGKNEQFF,TGCGCCAGCAGCCAACCTAGCGGGGGAAAAAATGAGCAGTTCTTC
TRBJ1-1,TRBV5-1,NA,NA,CASSLQGSNTEAFF,TGCGCCAGCAGCTTGCAGGGCTCTAACACTGAAGCTTTCTTT
TRBJ1-6,TRBV19,NA,few,CASSTPMTAYNSPLHF,TGTGCCAGTAGTACACCGATGACAGCCTATAATTCACCCCTCCACTTT
TRBJ1-1,TRBV6-5,NA,few,CASSHRAVDTEAFF,TGTGCCAGCAGCCACAGGGCGGTGGACACTGAAGCTTTCTTT
TRBJ1-5,TRBV7-2,TRBD1,once,CASSLAQGGSGQPQHF,TGTGCCAGCAGCTTAGCGCAGGGGGGTTCGGGACAGCCCCAGCATTTT
TRBJ1-1,TRBV11-3,TRBD1,NA,CASSGQQGGTEAFF,TGTGCCAGCAGCGGCCAACAGGGGGGTACTGAAGCTTTCTTT
TRBJ2-3,TRBV7-2,NA,NA,CASSRAERGDTQYF,TGTGCCAGCAGTCGAGCGGAAAGGGGGGATACGCAGTATTTT
TRBJ2-7,TRBV29-1,TRBD2,NA,CSVASGRLDEQYF,TGCAGCGTTGCTAGCGGGAGGCTCGACGAGCAGTACTTC
TRBJ2-2,TRBV5-1,TRBD1,once,CASSLPQGEGGELFF,TGCGCCAGCAGCTTGCCACAGGGGGAAGGCGGGGAGCTGTTTTTT
TRBJ2-2,TRBV7-2,TRBD1,NA,CASSYKTGVGELFF,TGTGCCAGCAGCTACAAGACAGGGGTCGGGGAGCTGTTTTTT
TRBJ2-2,TRBV7-9,NA,NA,CASIPQGELFF,TGTGCCAGCATCCCCCAGGGGGAGCTGTTTTTT
TRBJ1-2,TRBV5-6,NA,NA,CASSQGQYGYTF,TGTGCCAGCAGCCAAGGACAGTATGGCTACACCTTC
TRBJ2-7,TRBV5-1,TRBD2,NA,CASSLLATGGYEQYF,TGCGCCAGCAGCTTGCTTGCAACGGGGGGCTACGAGCAGTACTTC
TRBJ2-7,TRBV7-2,TRBD1,few,CASSLWDSSSYEQYF,TGTGCCAGCAGCCTGTGGGACAGCTCCTCCTACGAGCAGTACTTC
TRBJ1-5,TRBV5-1,NA,NA,CASSAGAGENQPQHF,TGCGCCAGCAGCGCGGGGGCAGGGGAGAATCAGCCCCAGCATTTT
TRBJ2-4,TRBV6-1,NA,NA,CASSPGVRQNIQYF,TGTGCCAGCAGTCCGGGAGTTCGCCAAAACATTCAGTACTTC
TRBJ2-2,TRBV4-3,NA,NA,CASSQEPGQNTGELFF,TGCGCCAGCAGCCAGGAACCGGGACAGAACACCGGGGAGCTGTTTTTT
TRBJ2-7,TRBV11-2,TRBD2,NA,CASSPGLAGGVYEQYF,TGTGCCAGCAGCCCCGGACTAGCGGGAGGCGTCTACGAGCAGTACTTC
TRBJ1-1,TRBV6-1,TRBD1,few,CASSYLTGGTEAFF,TGTGCCAGCAGTTATCTAACAGGGGGCACTGAAGCTTTCTTT
TRBJ2-2,TRBV9,TRBD2,NA,CASSVGTSGRLYTGELFF,TGTGCCAGCAGCGTAGGGACTAGCGGGAGATTGTACACCGGGGAGCTGTTTTTT
TRBJ2-7,TRBV13,NA,few,CASSLRTLRSYEQYF,TGTGCCAGCAGCTTACGGACTCTTCGGTCCTACGAGCAGTACTTC
TRBJ2-7,TRBV28,NA,NA,CASSYPVSTTYEQYF,TGTGCCAGCAGTTATCCGGTGTCTACCACGTACGAGCAGTACTTC